This T cell receptor (beta chain) is drawn from a study of blood T cell repertoires in COVID-19. Looking at the study overall: Acute and convalescent COVID-19 samples came from the United States, Italy and Spain. PBMCs, B-cell-depleted T cells, or T cells provided the cDNA or gDNA that made up the material.

The CDR3 has 14 residues. Germline V lookup: CDR1 SEHNR, CDR2 FQNEAQ (reference sequence). In the source study's methods: By means of reference gene primer amplification, nucleated cell counts were estimated. TCRdb's table, derived via immunoSEQ multiplex PCR, lists solely in-frame clones and lacks some. V, J and clone size were drawn from that table, and D and trimming were deduced from the DNA. The table records around 30,000 clones, more than 70% of them present only once. As concerns this clone: The germline gene is not matched at one end of the junction; a read error may be the cause.

The sequence was collected from a woman aged 40 to 50 with active or convalescent COVID-19. This rearrangement joins TRBV7-9 to TRBJ1-2; maybe TRBD1 (6 bases). The sequencing input was peripheral blood. The CDR3 reads CASSLDPVGGPLAF. CDR3 sequence (DNA): TGTGCCAGCAGCTTAGACCCGGTCGGGGGGCCCTTGGCCTTC.